This paragraph covers one T cell receptor (beta chain) sequence. Other DNA sequences in this specimen translate into the identical CDR3. This specimen belongs to a study of shared clonotypes between healthy human individuals. Study context: A few men and a couple of women, aged 18 to 49, were donors.

Here immunoSEQ multiplex PCR was the method, and the copy in TCRdb shows in-frame clones only, minus some. The table records a few million clones, around 90% of them present only once. The CDR3 has 14 amino acids. V was clipped by 6 bases and J by 1 base; unmatched bases: 4. CDR1 is SGHAT, CDR2 FQNNGV, per germline. This chain joins TRBV11-2 and TRBJ2-7; 9 bases line up with TRBD1. The sequencing sample was made of naive CD4+ T cells sorted from blood. Subset: CD45RA+ positively selected. The TCR was taken from a man between 18 and 29 years old in good health. CDR3 protein: CASSPGTGSYEQYF. Written as DNA, the CDR3 is TGTGCCAGCAGTCCCGGGACAGGGTCCTACGAGCAGTACTTC.